This TCR beta chain is drawn from a study of blood T cell repertoires in COVID-19. About the research overall: The cDNA or gDNA used as material had been derived from T cells, B-cell-depleted T cells, or PBMCs.

Produced via immunoSEQ multiplex PCR; TCRdb's table is partial and in-frame only. The sample contains under 150,000 clones, around 79% of which appear only once. This clone turned up a few times. Germline-derived CDR1 and CDR2 are SGHAT and FQNNGV. This CDR3 is 16 amino acids long. Trimming left V 0 bases short and J 10 bases short, with 16 bases between. Sequenced input: peripheral blood. The chain carries TRBV11-2 and TRBJ1-6; D gene unclear. The sequence derives from a man aged 45-60 years with active or convalescent COVID-19. CDR3 residues: CASSLDSAVDGSPLHF. CDR3 DNA: TGTGCCAGCAGCTTAGACAGCGCCGTTGATGGGTCACCCCTCCACTTT.